The 22 T cell receptor beta chains below all came from one sample that was sequenced in a study of blood T cells in healthy people across ages. Together with a sample-barcoded 5' primer, a J-beta primer mix was included in a second PCR lasting about 6 to 11 cycles. TCRdb redid the calling of the 5' RACE reads with MiXCR, one entry per CDR3 protein. Here the sample spans around 1,700,000 distinct CDR3 sequences, roughly 27% being singletons. Sequencing used blood. The source of these receptors is a young woman in good health.

This chain links TRBV7-9 with TRBJ2-3, with 10 bases matching TRBD1. Germline V CDR1 and CDR2: SEHNR, FQNEAQ (reference sequence). Trimming at V came to 5 bases and at J to 2 bases, leaving 16 bases not matched to a gene. CDR3 length: 19 amino acids. The CDR3 DNA sequence: TGTGCCAGCAGCCCCACCGGGACAGGGGTCCCATGGGACACAGATACGCAGTATTTT. It encodes CASSPTGTGVPWDTDTQYF.

This clonotype has at least ten counts. This chain joins TRBV29-1 and TRBJ2-7, with D unclear. CDR1 and CDR2 from the germline V gene are SQVTM and ANQGSEA. The CDR3 has 13 amino acids. Trimming took 6 bases from V and 0 from J, leaving 12 bases between them. Here the CDR3 reads CSVAAEGSYEQYF. The DNA for the CDR3 is TGCAGCGTCGCAGCAGAAGGCTCCTACGAGCAGTACTTC.

For this clonotype: This may be a read error: a much more frequent sequence differs by one nucleotide. The rearrangement links TRBV12-3 or TRBV12-4 to TRBJ2-7; no firm D call. This CDR3 comprises 14 residues. Trimming took 11 bases from V and 2 from J, leaving 19 bases between them. DNA for the CDR3: TGTGCCTCTGGGGTCACCGCGAGTACCTACGAGCAGTACTTC. It is translated as CASGVTASTYEQYF.

This clonotype was recorded a few times. The chain has TRBV20-1 and TRBJ2-7, with 9 bases fitting TRBD2. J gave up 6 bases and V 3 bases, and 9 bases lay outside the gene matches. The CDR3 extends over 14 amino acids. CDR1 and CDR2 from the germline V gene are DFQATT and SNEGSKA (reference sequence). CDR3 amino acids: CSASYPSGTGEQYF. The CDR3 DNA reads as TGCAGTGCTAGTTATCCTAGCGGGACGGGCGAGCAGTACTTC.

This clonotype was counted only a few times. This sequence joins TRBV5-1 and TRBJ2-1, with a possible D match to TRBD2 (6 bases). There are 18 residues in the CDR3. Germline CDR1 SGHRS, CDR2 YFSETQ. V was cut by 0 bases and J by 0 bases, with 16 bases left in between. CDR3 bases: TGCGCCAGCAGCTTGGGGTTGGAGGGGCTAAGCTCCTACAATGAGCAGTTCTTC. The encoded protein is CASSLGLEGLSSYNEQFF. The whole variable domain, remainder taken from reference TRBV5-1 and TRBJ2-1, is KAGVTQTPRYLIKTRGQQVTLSCSPISGHRSVSWYQQTPGQGLQFLFEYFSETQRNKGNFPGRFSGRQFSNSRSEMNVSTLELGDSALYLCASSLGLEGLSSYNEQFFGPGTRLTVL.

In the case of this clonotype: Sequence at one end of the junction differs from germline and may be a read error. This chain links TRBV12-3 or TRBV12-4 with TRBJ1-1; no firm D call. This CDR3 spans 12 amino acids. The CDR3 loop is CASSLIFGVACF. Here the CDR3 DNA reads TGTGCCAGCAGTTTAATATTCGGTGTAGCTTGCTTT.

This clonotype was counted only a few times. The rearrangement uses TRBV7-2 and TRBJ1-2, with D hard to call. Germline CDR1 and CDR2: SGHTA and FQGNSA. The length of the CDR3 is 15 residues. V was trimmed by 1 base and J by 6 bases, leaving 15 bases between them. The CDR3 spells CASSLDTGRRNGYTF. The CDR3 nucleotides read TGTGCCAGCAGCTTAGACACGGGTCGGAGGAATGGCTACACCTTC. Based on the CDR3 plus reference TRBV7-2 and TRBJ1-2, the full variable domain is GAGVSQSPSNKVTEKGKDVELRCDPISGHTALYWYRQSLGQGLEFLIYFQGNSAPDKSGLPSDRFSAERTGGSVSTLTIQRTQQEDSAVYLCASSLDTGRRNGYTFGSGTRLTVV.

This clonotype was observed a handful of times. The chain combines TRBV5-1 with TRBJ2-7; either TRBD1 or TRBD2 may fit D (5 bases each). Germline V CDR1 and CDR2: SGHRS, YFSETQ. Trimming shortened V by 5 bases and J by 0 bases, and 15 bases separated the two germline ends. The CDR3 totals 15 residues. The DNA for the CDR3 is TGCGCCAGCAGTTCCTCCGGGACCGACTCCTACGAGCAGTACTTC. The encoded protein is CASSSSGTDSYEQYF.

Ten or more counts support this clonotype. The V and J genes are TRBV28 and TRBJ2-5; D might be TRBD2 (6 bases). CDR1 and CDR2 from the germline V gene are MDHEN and SYDVKM. Deletions cut 5 bases from V and 2 bases from J, with 12 bases between. The CDR3 spans 14 residues. For the CDR3, the DNA is TGTGCCAGCAGTCCGACGGGGGAACAAGAGACCCAGTACTTC. Residues: CASSPTGEQETQYF.

This chain links TRBV7-7 with TRBJ2-5; D is perhaps TRBD1 or TRBD2 (5 bases each). The DNA end is more similar to TRBJ2-7, so the J call may be wrong. CDR3 length: 13 residues. Per the germline V gene, CDR1 is SSHAT and CDR2 is FNYEAQ (reference sequence). This CDR3 is CASSLGGRTEQYF. CDR3 nucleotides: TGTGCCAGCAGCTTAGGGGGGAGAACCGAGCAGTACTTC.

V usage is TRBV5-1 and J usage is TRBJ2-5; 7 positions match TRBD2. Germline V CDR1 and CDR2: SGHRS, YFSETQ. The CDR3 has 14 amino acids. With 4 bases clipped from V and 8 bases from J, the junction kept 11 bases outside the gene matches. The CDR3 is CASSPRDGGLTQYF. CDR3 nucleotides: TGCGCCAGCAGCCCCCGGGACGGGGGGTTAACCCAGTACTTC.

This clonotype was seen a few times. The chain links TRBV20-1 to TRBJ2-7, with a weak D call TRBD1 (5 bases). The CDR3 consists of 14 residues. Looked up from germline, CDR1 is DFQATT and CDR2 is SNEGSKA (reference sequence). V lost 7 bases to trimming and J lost 2 bases, with 18 bases between them. In DNA form, the CDR3 reads TGCAGTGTCCCGGGCCCAGGGAATACCTACGAGCAGTACTTC. Its translation is CSVPGPGNTYEQYF.

The V and J genes are TRBV2 and TRBJ2-7, with TRBD1 identical over 9 bases. The CDR3 has 14 amino acids. V shed 8 bases, J shed 6 bases, and the junction held 11 bases outside the gene matches. From germline, CDR1 is SNHLY and CDR2 FYNNEI. The CDR3 bases are TGTGCCAGCTCCACGGGACAGGGACGCGCCGAGCAGTACTTC. Protein: CASSTGQGRAEQYF.

The rearrangement links TRBV12-3 or TRBV12-4 to TRBJ2-3, with D perhaps TRBD2 (7 bases). Deletions cut 5 bases from V and 1 base from J, with 16 bases between. The CDR3 runs 16 residues. The CDR3 DNA reads as TGTGCCAGCAGTCCCGGGGGGCTAAGTGGCACAGATACGCAGTATTTT. Its translation: CASSPGGLSGTDTQYF.

This clonotype was observed a handful of times. The chain carries TRBV2 and TRBJ2-3; D remains ambiguous. This CDR3 is built from 13 residues. The germline V gene encodes CDR1 SNHLY and CDR2 FYNNEI. The germline V and J ends were trimmed by 5 bases and 3 bases, with 9 bases remaining between them. The DNA for the CDR3 is TGTGCCAGCAGTACTGACTGGACAGATACGCAGTATTTT. It yields the protein CASSTDWTDTQYF.

The V gene is TRBV2, the J gene TRBJ2-1, with D perhaps TRBD1 or TRBD2 (5 bases each). The CDR3 spans 12 residues. The germline CDR1 and CDR2 sequences are SNHLY and FYNNEI. V was pared by 3 bases and J by 12 bases, with 12 bases between. The CDR3 coding sequence is TGTGCCAGCAGTGACACGGGGCTTCGGCAGTTCTTC. Protein sequence: CASSDTGLRQFF.

This clonotype was seen repeatedly, ten times or more. J is TRBJ2-3 and V is TRBV28; perhaps TRBD1 as D (6 bases). CDR1 and CDR2 from the germline V gene are MDHEN and SYDVKM. This CDR3 is 13 amino acids long. V lost 5 bases, J lost 2 bases, and 8 bases lay in between. CDR3 coding DNA: TGTGCCAGCAGTCGGACAGCCACAGATACGCAGTATTTT. Its translation: CASSRTATDTQYF.

This chain connects TRBV12-3 or TRBV12-4 to TRBJ2-5; TRBD2 matches 7 bases. The CDR3 has 14 amino acids. The J segment lost 5 bases and the V segment lost 7 bases, leaving 10 bases of the junction unmatched. This CDR3 reads CASTDLGAGETQYF. CDR3 bases: TGTGCCAGCACTGACCTCGGAGCGGGGGAGACCCAGTACTTC.

Points on this clonotype: A much larger clone differs from this one at a single base, so this may be a read error. CDR3 DNA sequence: TGTGCCAGCGAGCGGGTCGGGGTTCGGGAGCAGTTCTTC. It specifies CASERVGVREQFF. The gene calls are TRBV7-9 and TRBJ2-1; TRBD2 might be the D (6 bases). V shed 8 bases and J shed 10 bases, with 18 bases lying between them. The CDR3 covers 13 residues. Germline-derived CDR1 and CDR2 are SEHNR and FQNEAQ (reference sequence).

V usage is TRBV4-1 and J usage is TRBJ1-2, with D possibly TRBD1 on 6 matching bases. The germline gives CDR1 MGHRA, CDR2 YSYEKL. V was clipped by 5 bases and J by 1 base, with 14 bases between them. The CDR3 is 15 residues long. The DNA of the CDR3 is TGCGCCAGCAGCACTGGGGCAGGGGTTAACTATGGCTACACCTTC. The encoded protein is CASSTGAGVNYGYTF.

The CDR3 loop is CASSQDLGFDTQYF. The DNA of the CDR3 is TGTGCCAGCAGCCAAGATTTGGGTTTTGATACGCAGTATTTT. The rearrangement uses TRBV3-1 and TRBJ2-3; the D is unclear. Germline V gene data show CDR1 as LGHDT and CDR2 as YNNKEL (reference sequence). Trimming left V 0 bases short and J 6 bases short, with 10 bases between. The CDR3 runs 14 residues.

This clonotype showed up just a few times. The chain joins TRBV20-1 to TRBJ2-5; 8 bases are a match to TRBD1. The junction had 12 bases not matched to a gene; V was cut back by 3 bases and J by 6 bases. Germline lookup yields CDR1 DFQATT and CDR2 SNEGSKA (reference sequence). This CDR3 has 15 amino acids. The CDR3 DNA sequence: TGCAGTGCTAGTTCCCGACAGGGGTGGCGGCAGACCCAGTACTTC. Amino acid sequence: CSASSRQGWRQTQYF.